This T cell receptor (beta chain) was retrieved from a study of kidney transplant recipient with SARS-CoV-2 infection. TCRdb redid the calling of the reads with MiXCR, one entry per CDR3 protein. The sample has about 250,000 distinct CDR3 sequences; more than 25% are singletons. This clonotype came up a few times. Sequencing was performed on a blood sample, taken at baseline and between days 110 and 120 from a kidney transplant recipient. This receptor was obtained from a young adult male patient who had COVID-19 and was a kidney transplant recipient. The graft donor may account for some of the T cells.

CDR3 coding DNA: TGTGCCAGCAGCCAAGGGACTAGTATCCATGAGCAGTTCTTC. The encoded protein is CASSQGTSIHEQFF. This rearrangement joins TRBV11-2 to TRBJ2-1; 8 positions agree with TRBD2. The CDR3 has 14 residues. The V and J ends lost 5 bases and 8 bases, in that order; junction bases with no gene match: 8. Germline CDR1 reads SGHAT; CDR2 reads FQNNGV. The variable domain in full, completed from reference TRBV11-2 and TRBJ2-1, reads EAGVAQSPRYKIIEKRQSVAFWCNPISGHATLYWYQQILGQGPKLLIQFQNNGVVDDSQLPKDRFSAERLKGVDSTLKIQPAKLEDSAVYLCASSQGTSIHEQFFGPGTRLTVL.